This T cell receptor (beta chain) originates from a study of blood T cell repertoires in COVID-19 (dated by TCRdb to the early 2020s). About the study as a whole: The collaborator samples originated in the United States, Italy and Spain and spanned the acute and convalescent phases of COVID-19. The prospective study material was composed of cDNA or gDNA derived from T cells, B-cell-depleted T cells, or PBMCs. Deeply sampled blood TCRbeta repertoires from subjects exposed to, actively infected with, or recovered from COVID-19 were included in the dataset. The repertoires were released in a freely available public database intended as a resource for research on the immune response to SARS-CoV-2. Samples were obtained from the ongoing ImmuneRACE study (first 160 participants) and from about 1,300 subjects provided by 6 global collaborators. Nearly every sample came with metadata listing a de-identified subject ID, COVID-19 status, age in years and sex. HLA class I and class II types, where available, came from metadata supplied by the sample provider rather than from assay-based typing. The paper's findings and limits, for the study overall: How much clinical and demographic metadata was included differed by source and by participant, and the metadata was provided uncurated.

Reading from cysteine to phenylalanine, the CDR3 counts 15 amino acids. Left in the record is the CDR3 DNA by itself, 45 bases read in frame from the first base. CDR1 and CDR2, looked up from the germline V gene, are LGHNA and YSLEER. Unmatched junction bases come to 3, with V trimmed by 1 base and J by 0 bases. TCRbeta CDR3 regions were amplified from genomic DNA using the immunoSEQ Assay, a bias-controlled multiplex PCR. The original pipeline was this. Within the assay, amplification of reference gene primers was used to estimate how many nucleated cells each sample contained. To quantify the absolute abundance of each unique TCRbeta CDR3 rearrangement, sequence reads were collapsed and filtered. Productive Simpson clonality was computed per sample as the square root of Simpson's diversity index over productive rearrangements. TCRdb mirrors the immuneACCESS table, restricted to in-frame sequences. Some clones are absent from its copies; in checked studies, under half trace to an unresolved V gene, and the reason for the others is unknown. That table supplies the V and J calls and clone size; D and trimming were determined from the DNA. This sample lists some 190,000 clones; under 90% were detected once. Of the sample, about 7% is held by the ten largest clones.

Worth noting for this clone: It lacks a known antigen. No much larger clonotype is one base removed from it; base qualities were not supplied.

Collaborating institutions collected whole blood in K2EDTA tubes following their own protocols. For TCRbeta analysis, collaborators shipped samples in one of three forms: frozen whole blood, isolated PBMCs, or DNA extracted from either of those sample types. The specimen was peripheral blood. The TCR originated in a man in his fifties or sixties with acute or convalescent COVID-19. The rearranged chain carries TRBV4-3 and TRBJ2-7, with 7 middle bases fitting TRBD1. The bases read TGCGCCAGCAGCCAAGCCCGGGACAGCTCCTACGAGCAGTACTTC. It codes for CASSQARDSSYEQYF.